These 16 T cell receptor beta chains were all obtained from the same sample, sequenced in a study of blood T cell repertoires in COVID-19. Repertoires were generated with immunoSEQ multiplex PCR, while TCRdb's copy carries only in-frame clones and drops some. The sample carries approximately 97,000 clones, 90% recorded once. Sequenced material: peripheral blood. These receptor sequences come from a man in his fifties or sixties with acute or convalescent COVID-19.

This chain links TRBV10-3 with TRBJ1-1; D remains unclear. From germline, CDR1 is ENHRY and CDR2 SYGVKD. Trimming took off 6 bases at V and 4 bases at J, with 15 bases between the two ends. The CDR3 runs to 14 residues. CDR3 in DNA: TGTGCCATCAGCAAAATCGGGGAGGCCACTGAAGCTTTCTTT. It encodes CAISKIGEATEAFF.

About this clone: Other DNA sequences in this sample translate to the same CDR3. This chain connects TRBV6-5 to TRBJ1-1; D is ambiguous. Trimming left V 9 bases short and J 1 base short, with 12 bases between. This CDR3 comprises 13 residues. Germline lookup yields CDR1 MNHEY and CDR2 SVGAGI. DNA of the CDR3: TGTGCCAGTCGGAGGACGGAGAACACTGAAGCTTTCTTT. Translating gives CASRRTENTEAFF.

Turning to this clone: This CDR3 is also generated by other DNA sequences in the sample. The chain recombines TRBV6-4 with TRBJ1-2; 8 nucleotides match TRBD1. CDR1 and CDR2 (germline): MRHNA, SNTAGT. The CDR3 is 14 residues long. V shed 0 bases, J shed 8 bases, and the junction held 5 bases outside the gene matches. CDR3 region: CASSDSQGAGGYTF. CDR3 DNA sequence: TGTGCCAGCAGTGACTCGCAGGGGGCAGGAGGCTACACCTTC.

This chain links TRBV6-5 with TRBJ1-2, with 9 bases lining up with TRBD1. The CDR3 loop spans 15 amino acids. Germline CDR1 reads MNHEY; CDR2 reads SVGAGI. The V and J ends lost 0 bases and 4 bases, in that order; junction bases with no gene match: 3. This chain's CDR3 is CASSYSTGGAYGYTF. The CDR3 bases are TGTGCCAGCAGTTACTCGACAGGGGGGGCCTATGGCTACACCTTC.

This chain uses TRBV7-2 with TRBJ1-2; D is perhaps TRBD1 (5 bases). This CDR3 is 14 amino acids long. With 5 bases removed from V and 4 bases from J, the gap between germline ends came to 14 bases. Germline V CDR1 and CDR2: SGHTA, FQGNSA. The CDR3 spells CASSQGGGSYGYTF. CDR3 nucleotide sequence: TGTGCCAGCAGCCAAGGTGGGGGGTCCTATGGCTACACCTTC.

This rearrangement joins TRBV29-1 to TRBJ2-7; D perhaps matches TRBD2 (6 bases). The germline CDR1 and CDR2 sequences are SQVTM and ANQGSEA. Trimming cost V 8 bases and J 5 bases, with 16 bases left between them. The CDR3 is 12 residues long. The CDR3 is CSTLDGRDEQYF. CDR3 sequence (DNA): TGCAGCACTTTGGACGGGAGAGACGAGCAGTACTTC.

This clone has just one count. The genes are TRBV5-1 and TRBJ2-1, with 9 nucleotides matching TRBD2. Germline V gene sequence: CDR1 SGHRS, CDR2 YFSETQ. The ends lost 3 bases at V and 10 bases at J; junction bases unmatched: 11. The CDR3 contains 15 residues. The CDR3 here is CASSSLGGGAWEQFF. The CDR3 DNA reads TGCGCCAGCAGCTCTCTAGGCGGGGGGGCCTGGGAGCAGTTCTTC.

The rearrangement joins TRBV6-5 to TRBJ2-7, with D perhaps matching TRBD2 (7 bases). Trimming removed 7 bases at V and 6 bases at J, with 10 bases between. The CDR3 extends over 11 amino acids. Germline loops: CDR1 MNHEY, CDR2 SVGAGI. CDR3 region: CASMAGAEQYF. The CDR3 coding sequence is TGTGCCAGCATGGCGGGGGCCGAGCAGTACTTC.

The J gene is TRBJ1-6, the V gene TRBV7-2, with TRBD1 identical over 7 bases. J gave up 7 bases and V 1 base, and 7 bases lay outside the gene matches. Germline lookup yields CDR1 SGHTA and CDR2 FQGNSA. CDR3 length equals 16 residues. This CDR3 reads CASSLVGGQLNSPLHF. CDR3 in DNA: TGTGCCAGCAGCTTAGTCGGGGGACAGCTCAATTCACCCCTCCACTTT.

This clone has only a few counts. This chain connects TRBV30 to TRBJ2-7, with D unclear. There are 11 residues in the CDR3. CDR1 GTSNPN and CDR2 SVGIG come from the germline V gene (reference sequence). V was cut by 1 base and J by 5 bases, with 6 bases left in between. The chain's CDR3 is CAWSGGHEQYF. DNA of the CDR3: TGTGCCTGGAGTGGAGGTCACGAGCAGTACTTC.

The chain carries TRBV6-5 and TRBJ1-5, with D perhaps matching TRBD1 (6 bases). Trimming left V 4 bases short and J 3 bases short, with 13 bases between. The CDR3 runs 15 residues. The germline V gene has CDR1 MNHEY and CDR2 SVGAGI. The DNA of the CDR3 is TGTGCCAGCAGTTCGAGCCCAGGGGCCAATCAGCCCCAGCATTTT. Protein sequence: CASSSSPGANQPQHF.

The chain carries TRBV7-8 and TRBJ1-3; 7 nucleotides match TRBD1. V trimming: 3 bases; J trimming: 0 bases; junction bases outside the gene matches: 2. Germline V gene sequence: CDR1 SGHVS, CDR2 FQNEAQ. This CDR3 is built from 15 residues. CDR3 sequence: CASSFGTDSGNTIYF. In DNA, the CDR3 is TGTGCCAGCAGCTTCGGGACAGACTCTGGAAACACCATATATTTT.

This clone was counted only a few times. The CDR3 DNA is TGTGCCAGCAGCTCAGACATTGCAACTAATGAAAAACTGTTTTTT. The encoded protein is CASSSDIATNEKLFF. The V and J genes are TRBV6-5 and TRBJ1-4; D call uncertain. V dropped 6 bases and J dropped 0 bases, with 11 bases sitting between them. The germline CDR1 and CDR2 sequences are MNHEY and SVGAGI. The CDR3 has 15 amino acids.

The chain links TRBV30 to TRBJ1-4; D might be TRBD1 (6 bases). This CDR3 has 13 amino acids. The germline V gene has CDR1 GTSNPN and CDR2 SVGIG (reference sequence). V lost 3 bases to trimming and J lost 7 bases, with 12 bases between them. As DNA, the CDR3 is TGTGCCTGGAGGACCACAGGGAGTGAAAAACTGTTTTTT. Encoded protein: CAWRTTGSEKLFF.

A few counts support this clone. The gene calls are TRBV2 and TRBJ1-5; 10 bases agree with TRBD1. Germline assignment: CDR1 SNHLY and CDR2 FYNNEI. Trimming removed 6 bases from V and 7 bases from J; junction bases left unmatched: 9. The CDR3 runs 15 residues. The CDR3 loop is CASSGDRGVGQPQHF. CDR3 nucleotide sequence: TGTGCCAGCAGCGGGGACAGGGGAGTTGGGCAGCCCCAGCATTTT.

The chain joins TRBV15 to TRBJ1-1, with no clear D. Germline V gene data show CDR1 as LNHNV and CDR2 as YYDKDF (reference sequence). V was clipped by 5 bases and J by 7 bases, with 11 bases between them. The CDR3 length is 12 residues. This chain's CDR3 is CATSRHDGEAFF. Written as DNA, the CDR3 is TGTGCCACCAGCCGACATGACGGTGAAGCTTTCTTT.